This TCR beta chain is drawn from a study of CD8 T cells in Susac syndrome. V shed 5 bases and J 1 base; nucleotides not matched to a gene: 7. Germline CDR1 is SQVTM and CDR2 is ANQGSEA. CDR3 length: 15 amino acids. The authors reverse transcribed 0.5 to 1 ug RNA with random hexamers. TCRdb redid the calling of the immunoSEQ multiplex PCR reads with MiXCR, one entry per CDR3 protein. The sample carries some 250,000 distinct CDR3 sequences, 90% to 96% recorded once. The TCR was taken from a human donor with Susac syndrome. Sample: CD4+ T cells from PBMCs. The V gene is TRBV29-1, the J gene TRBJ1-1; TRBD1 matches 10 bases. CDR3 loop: CSVRGTGASNTEAFF. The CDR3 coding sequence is TGCAGCGTTCGGGGGACAGGGGCTTCGAACACTGAAGCTTTCTTT.